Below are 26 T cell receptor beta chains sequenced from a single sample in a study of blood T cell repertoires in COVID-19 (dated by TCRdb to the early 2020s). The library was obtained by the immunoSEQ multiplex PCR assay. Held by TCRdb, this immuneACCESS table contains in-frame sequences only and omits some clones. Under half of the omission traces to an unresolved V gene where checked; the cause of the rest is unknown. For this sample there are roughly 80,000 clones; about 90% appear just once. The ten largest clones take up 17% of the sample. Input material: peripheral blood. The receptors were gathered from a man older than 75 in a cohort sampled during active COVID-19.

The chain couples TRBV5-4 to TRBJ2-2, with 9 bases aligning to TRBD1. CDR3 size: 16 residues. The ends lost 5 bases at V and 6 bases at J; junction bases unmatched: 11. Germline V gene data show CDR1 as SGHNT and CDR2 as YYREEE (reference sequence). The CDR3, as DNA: TGTGCCAGCAGACCTGATACAGGGGGCAATCCCGGGGAGCTGTTTTTT. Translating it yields CASRPDTGGNPGELFF. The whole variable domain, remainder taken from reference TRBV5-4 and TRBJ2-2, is ETGVTQSPTHLIKTRGQQVTLRCSSQSGHNTVSWYQQALGQGPQFIFQYYREEENGRGNFPPRFSGLQFPNYSSELNVNALELDDSALYLCASRPDTGGNPGELFFGEGSRLTVL.

The CDR3 region is CASSLAGASTDTQYF. The CDR3 coding sequence is TGTGCCAGCAGTTTGGCGGGGGCCAGCACAGATACGCAGTATTTT. The rearrangement links TRBV28 to TRBJ2-3, with TRBD2 as a possible D gene (7 bases). Germline V CDR1 and CDR2: MDHEN, SYDVKM. V shed 3 bases and J shed 0 bases, with 10 bases lying between them. The CDR3 is 15 amino acids.

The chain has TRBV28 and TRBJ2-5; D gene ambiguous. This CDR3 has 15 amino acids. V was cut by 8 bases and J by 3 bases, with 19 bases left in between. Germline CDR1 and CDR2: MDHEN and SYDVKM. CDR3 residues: CASRSLGLVEETQYF. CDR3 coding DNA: TGTGCCAGCCGATCGCTGGGCTTGGTGGAAGAGACCCAGTACTTC.

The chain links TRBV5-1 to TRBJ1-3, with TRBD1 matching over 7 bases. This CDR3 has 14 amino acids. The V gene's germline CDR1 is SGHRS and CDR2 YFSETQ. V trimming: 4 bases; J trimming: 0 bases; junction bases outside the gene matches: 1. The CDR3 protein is CASSQGDSGNTIYF. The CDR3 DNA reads TGCGCCAGCAGCCAGGGGGACTCTGGAAACACCATATATTTT.

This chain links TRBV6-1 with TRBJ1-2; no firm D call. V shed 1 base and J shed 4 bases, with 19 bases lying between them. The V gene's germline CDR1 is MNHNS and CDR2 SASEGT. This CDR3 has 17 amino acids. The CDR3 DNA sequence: TGTGCCAGCAGTGAAGGTTTTCGGTCCCAACGGAGCTATGGCTACACCTTC. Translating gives CASSEGFRSQRSYGYTF.

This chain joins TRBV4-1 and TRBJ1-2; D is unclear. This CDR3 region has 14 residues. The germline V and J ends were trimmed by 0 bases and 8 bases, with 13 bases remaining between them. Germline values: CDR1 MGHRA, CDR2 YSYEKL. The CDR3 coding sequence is TGCGCCAGCAGCCAAGATTTACTCCAGCGGGGCTACACCTTC. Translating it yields CASSQDLLQRGYTF.

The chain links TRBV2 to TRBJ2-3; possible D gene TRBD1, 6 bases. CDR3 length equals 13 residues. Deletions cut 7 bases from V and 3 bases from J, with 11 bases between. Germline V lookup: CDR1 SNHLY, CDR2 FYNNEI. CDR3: CASNGQWTDTQYF. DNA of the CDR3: TGTGCCAGCAATGGACAGTGGACAGATACGCAGTATTTT.

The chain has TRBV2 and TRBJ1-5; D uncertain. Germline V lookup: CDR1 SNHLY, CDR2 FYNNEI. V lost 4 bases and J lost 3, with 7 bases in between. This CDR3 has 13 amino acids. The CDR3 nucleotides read TGTGCCAGCAGTGGTAGACTCAATCAGCCCCAGCATTTT. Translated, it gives CASSGRLNQPQHF.

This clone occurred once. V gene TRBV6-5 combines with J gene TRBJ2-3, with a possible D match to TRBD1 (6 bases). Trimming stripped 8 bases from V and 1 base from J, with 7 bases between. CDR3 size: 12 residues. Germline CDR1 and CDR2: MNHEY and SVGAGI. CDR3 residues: CASHRGTDTQYF. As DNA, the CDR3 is TGTGCCAGCCACAGGGGCACAGATACGCAGTATTTT.

The CDR3 DNA reads TGTGCCAGCAGCCGCACCCCACCCGGGGGGGGGCCGGGTGAGACCCAGTACTTC. Translation: CASSRTPPGGGPGETQYF. The chain joins TRBV6-2 or TRBV6-3 to TRBJ2-5; TRBD2 agrees at 8 bases. The CDR3 has 18 amino acids. J was trimmed by 5 bases and V by 6 bases; bases with no gene match: 20. CDR1 and CDR2 (germline): MNHEY, SVGEGT.

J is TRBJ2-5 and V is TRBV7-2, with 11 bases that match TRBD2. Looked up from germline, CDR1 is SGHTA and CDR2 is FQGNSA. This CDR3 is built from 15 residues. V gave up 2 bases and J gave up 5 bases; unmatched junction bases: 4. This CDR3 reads CASSLNLAGGETQYF. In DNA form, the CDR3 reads TGTGCCAGCAGCTTAAACCTAGCGGGGGGTGAGACCCAGTACTTC.

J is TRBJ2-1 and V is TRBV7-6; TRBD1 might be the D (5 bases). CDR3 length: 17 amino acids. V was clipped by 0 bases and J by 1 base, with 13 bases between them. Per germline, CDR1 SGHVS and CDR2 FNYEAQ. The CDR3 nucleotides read TGTGCCAGCAGCTTAGCGAAGCAGGGTCTATCCTACAATGAGCAGTTCTTC. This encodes CASSLAKQGLSYNEQFF. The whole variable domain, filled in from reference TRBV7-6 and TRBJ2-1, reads GAGVSQSPRYKVTKRGQDVALRCDPISGHVSLYWYRQALGQGPEFLTYFNYEAQQDKSGLPNDRFSAERPEGSISTLTIQRTEQRDSAMYRCASSLAKQGLSYNEQFFGPGTRLTVL.

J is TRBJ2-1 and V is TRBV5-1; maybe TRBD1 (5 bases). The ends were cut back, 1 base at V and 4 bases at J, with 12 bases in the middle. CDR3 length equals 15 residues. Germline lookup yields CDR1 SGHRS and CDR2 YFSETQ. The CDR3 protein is CASSLQPGWYNEQFF. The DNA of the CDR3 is TGCGCCAGCAGCTTGCAGCCAGGGTGGTACAATGAGCAGTTCTTC. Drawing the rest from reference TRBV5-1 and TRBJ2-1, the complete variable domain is KAGVTQTPRYLIKTRGQQVTLSCSPISGHRSVSWYQQTPGQGLQFLFEYFSETQRNKGNFPGRFSGRQFSNSRSEMNVSTLELGDSALYLCASSLQPGWYNEQFFGPGTRLTVL.

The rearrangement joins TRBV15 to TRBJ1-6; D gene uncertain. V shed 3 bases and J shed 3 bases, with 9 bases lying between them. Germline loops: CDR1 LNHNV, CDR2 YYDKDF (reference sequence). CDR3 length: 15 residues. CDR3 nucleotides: TGTGCCACCAGCAGCGCGGGAAACTATAATTCACCCCTCCACTTT. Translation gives CATSSAGNYNSPLHF.

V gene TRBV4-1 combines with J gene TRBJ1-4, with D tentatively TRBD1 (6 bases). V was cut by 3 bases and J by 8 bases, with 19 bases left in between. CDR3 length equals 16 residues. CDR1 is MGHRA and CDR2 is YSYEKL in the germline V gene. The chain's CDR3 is CASSHPGDTRKEKLFF. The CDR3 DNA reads TGCGCCAGCAGCCACCCCGGGGACACCCGAAAGGAAAAACTGTTTTTT.

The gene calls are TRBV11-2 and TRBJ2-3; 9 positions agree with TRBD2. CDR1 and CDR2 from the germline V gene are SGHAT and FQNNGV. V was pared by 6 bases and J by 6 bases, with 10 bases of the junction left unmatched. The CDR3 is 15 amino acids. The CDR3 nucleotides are TGTGCCAGCAGTCCCGGGACTAGCCTGCCCGATACGCAGTATTTT. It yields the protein CASSPGTSLPDTQYF.

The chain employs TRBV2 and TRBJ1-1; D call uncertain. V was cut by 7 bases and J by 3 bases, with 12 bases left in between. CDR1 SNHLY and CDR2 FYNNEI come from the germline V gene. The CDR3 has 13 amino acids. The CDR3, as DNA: TGTGCCAGCATGAGTCTGCCCGACACTGAAGCTTTCTTT. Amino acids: CASMSLPDTEAFF. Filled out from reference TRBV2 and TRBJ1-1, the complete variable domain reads EPEVTQTPSHQVTQMGQEVILRCVPISNHLYFYWYRQILGQKVEFLVSFYNNEISEKSEIFDDQFSVERPDGSNFTLKIRSTKLEDSAMYFCASMSLPDTEAFFGQGTRLTVV.

The CDR3 sequence is CASSPQTGGTYEQYF. Here the CDR3 DNA reads TGTGCCAGTAGTCCCCAGACAGGGGGGACCTACGAGCAGTACTTC. The chain is built from TRBV19 and TRBJ2-7; 9 nucleotides align to TRBD1. The ends lost 5 bases at V and 2 bases at J; junction bases unmatched: 7. CDR1 and CDR2 from the germline V gene are LNHDA and SQIVND (reference sequence). The CDR3 contains 15 residues. Together with reference TRBV19 and TRBJ2-7, the CDR3 gives the full variable domain: DGGITQSPKYLFRKEGQNVTLSCEQNLNHDAMYWYRQDPGQGLRLIYYSQIVNDFQKGDIAEGYSVSREKKESFPLTVTSAQKNPTAFYLCASSPQTGGTYEQYFGPGTRLTVT.

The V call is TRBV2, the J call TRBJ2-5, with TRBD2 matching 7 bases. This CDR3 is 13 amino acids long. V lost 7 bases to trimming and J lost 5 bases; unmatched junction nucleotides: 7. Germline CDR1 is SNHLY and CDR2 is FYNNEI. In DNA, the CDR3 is TGTGCCAGCACCCTCGGGGGGTGGGAGACCCAGTACTTC. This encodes CASTLGGWETQYF. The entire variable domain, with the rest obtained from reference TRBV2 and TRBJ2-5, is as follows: EPEVTQTPSHQVTQMGQEVILRCVPISNHLYFYWYRQILGQKVEFLVSFYNNEISEKSEIFDDQFSVERPDGSNFTLKIRSTKLEDSAMYFCASTLGGWETQYFGPGTRLLVL.

The CDR3 sequence is CASSLVVLRGGELFF. DNA for the CDR3: TGTGCCAGCAGCTTGGTAGTCCTACGGGGCGGGGAGCTGTTTTTT. The chain recombines TRBV5-5 with TRBJ2-2, with TRBD2 as a possible D gene (5 bases). The CDR3 has 15 amino acids. CDR1 SGHKS and CDR2 YYEKEE come from the germline V gene (reference sequence). Deletions cut 0 bases from V and 7 bases from J, with 13 bases between.

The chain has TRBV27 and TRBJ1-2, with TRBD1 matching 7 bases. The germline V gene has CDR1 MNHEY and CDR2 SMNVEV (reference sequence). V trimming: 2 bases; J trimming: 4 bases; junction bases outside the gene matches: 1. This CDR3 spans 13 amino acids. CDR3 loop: CASSLRTGYGYTF. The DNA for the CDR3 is TGTGCCAGCAGTTTACGGACAGGCTATGGCTACACCTTC.

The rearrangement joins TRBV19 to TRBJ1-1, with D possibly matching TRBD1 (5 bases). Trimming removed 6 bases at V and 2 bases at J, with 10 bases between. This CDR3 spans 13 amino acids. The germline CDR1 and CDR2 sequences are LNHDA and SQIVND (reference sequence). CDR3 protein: CASRSQGNTEAFF. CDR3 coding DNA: TGTGCCAGTAGATCGCAGGGTAACACTGAAGCTTTCTTT.

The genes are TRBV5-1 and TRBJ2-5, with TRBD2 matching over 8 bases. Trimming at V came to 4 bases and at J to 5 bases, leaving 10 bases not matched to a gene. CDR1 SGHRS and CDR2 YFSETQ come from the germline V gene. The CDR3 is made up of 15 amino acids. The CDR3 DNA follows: TGCGCCAGCAGCAGATCGACGGGGGGGTTCGAGACCCAGTACTTC. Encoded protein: CASSRSTGGFETQYF.

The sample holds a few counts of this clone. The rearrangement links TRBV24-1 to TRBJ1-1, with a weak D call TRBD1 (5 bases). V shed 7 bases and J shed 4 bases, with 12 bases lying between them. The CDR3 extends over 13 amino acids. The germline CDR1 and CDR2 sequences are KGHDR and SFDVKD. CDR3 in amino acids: CATRSPGSTEAFF. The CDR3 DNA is TGTGCCACCAGATCCCCAGGGTCCACTGAAGCTTTCTTT.

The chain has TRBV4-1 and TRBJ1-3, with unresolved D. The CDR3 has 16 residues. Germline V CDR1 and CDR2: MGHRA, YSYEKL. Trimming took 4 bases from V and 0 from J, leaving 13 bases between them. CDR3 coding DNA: TGCGCCAGCAGCCCCACCCAGGTTAACTCTGGAAACACCATATATTTT. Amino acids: CASSPTQVNSGNTIYF.

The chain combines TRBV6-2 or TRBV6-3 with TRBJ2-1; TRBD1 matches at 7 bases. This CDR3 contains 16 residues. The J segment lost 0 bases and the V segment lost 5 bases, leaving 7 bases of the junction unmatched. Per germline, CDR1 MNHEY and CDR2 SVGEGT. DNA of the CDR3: TGTGCCAGCAGTGATATGGGACAGTTCTCCTACAATGAGCAGTTCTTC. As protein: CASSDMGQFSYNEQFF.